This section outlines one T cell receptor beta chain sequence together with its context. The CDR3 covers 13 residues. Trimming cost V 5 bases and J 4 bases; bases outside gene matches: 2. Germline lookup yields CDR1 SGHDN and CDR2 FVKESK. Repertoires were generated with immunoSEQ multiplex PCR, while TCRdb's copy carries only in-frame clones and drops some. Of about 300,000 clones in the sample, 83% were seen once. This record belongs to a study of blood T cell repertoires in COVID-19. Background on the study: The United States, Italy and Spain supplied acute and convalescent COVID-19 samples. T cells, B-cell-depleted T cells, or PBMCs provided the cDNA or gDNA that served as material.

This clonotype originated in a woman in her 50s who had recovered from COVID-19. Sample: peripheral blood. The chain has TRBV14 and TRBJ2-7; 10 bases line up with TRBD2. Written as DNA, the CDR3 is TGTGCCAGCAGCTGGACTAGCGGTTACGAGCAGTACTTC. Its protein is CASSWTSGYEQYF.